The source of this T cell receptor (beta chain) is a study of T cells after yellow fever vaccination. Findings and caveats of the study: It was a weaker secondary response, yet one that peaked faster, at day 5 versus 15.

Concerning this clonotype itself: The antigen remains unidentified.

The authors made TCR cDNA by 5'RACE template switching, adding a universal primer site and UMIs. Via MiXCR, TCRdb re-called the 5' RACE reads, giving one row per CDR3 protein. The sample carries 300,000 to 450,000 distinct CDR3 sequences, 8% to 9.5% recorded once. V lost 0 bases and J lost 11, with 16 bases in between. The germline CDR1 and CDR2 sequences are LGHNA and YSLEER. CDR3 length: 14 amino acids. This rearrangement joins TRBV4-3 to TRBJ2-5; D might be TRBD1 (5 bases). The material was PBMCs, obtained about 41 days after the first yellow fever vaccination. The source is a man younger than 30 who received the YFV17D yellow fever vaccine. This chain's CDR3 is CASSQDVAGPTQYF. In DNA form, the CDR3 reads TGCGCCAGCAGCCAAGATGTGGCAGGGCCAACACAGTACTTC.